This entry features one TCR beta chain sequence. The data are from a study of blood T cell repertoires in COVID-19. The overall study: The United States, Italy and Spain provided the acute and convalescent COVID-19 samples.

This table comes from immunoSEQ multiplex PCR, and its TCRdb copy is limited to in-frame clones, with some not included. The top ten clones hold 2% to 2.5% of a sample with about 73,000 clones, about 74% of them seen once. The V and J ends lost 0 bases and 6 bases respectively, with 8 bases between them. Germline assignment: CDR1 MNHEY and CDR2 SVGAGI. There are 14 residues in the CDR3. The gene calls are TRBV6-5 and TRBJ2-2, with D unresolved. The sample comprised peripheral blood. The origin of this receptor is a man between 65 and 85 years old with COVID-19, enrolled during active disease. CDR3 sequence (DNA): TGTGCCAGCAGTTACTCGGAGCACGCCGGGGAGCTGTTTTTT. Translation gives CASSYSEHAGELFF.